This T cell receptor beta chain was sequenced in a study of T cells after yellow fever vaccination. Study results and limitations: Compared with primary, the secondary response was weaker and peaked at day 5, not 15.

V lost 5 bases, J lost 6 bases, and 13 bases lay in between. CDR3 length: 14 residues. This clonotype came up a few times. What it binds is unknown. TCRdb redid the calling of the 5' RACE reads with MiXCR, one entry per CDR3 protein. The sample has 350,000 to 450,000 distinct CDR3 sequences, 18% seen once. The source of this sequence is a man between 18 and 29 years old who received the YFV17D yellow fever vaccine. This chain joins TRBV12-3 or TRBV12-4 and TRBJ2-2; D might be TRBD1 (5 bases). The sample in question was PBMCs, obtained before the yellow fever booster vaccination. The CDR3 nucleotides are TGTGCCAGCAGTAACGCCTTAGGGGCCGGGGAGCTGTTTTTT. Protein sequence: CASSNALGAGELFF.